Listed below are T cell receptor beta chains from one sample, sequenced in a study of blood T cell repertoires in COVID-19. Sequencing used immunoSEQ multiplex PCR; TCRdb keeps in-frame clones, though not all of them. The sample contains nearly 200,000 clones, around 81% of which appear only once. The sample consisted of PBMCs or T cells enriched from blood (not recorded which). Every receptor here comes from a man aged 40-50 years who had recovered from COVID-19. The CDR3 runs from the conserved cysteine through the conserved F or W. D genes are given only for firm matches. Not every row has a clone size; where given, it reads once, few, many or a size class.

CDR3 protein | CDR3 DNA | clone size | J gene | D gene | V gene
CASSFDPQGSITEAFF | TGCGCCAGCAGCTTCGACCCACAGGGGTCTATAACTGAAGCTTTCTTT | - | TRBJ1-1 | TRBD1 | TRBV5-1
CATSRGLAGDNEQFF | TGTGCCACCAGCAGAGGGCTAGCGGGGGATAATGAGCAGTTCTTC | - | TRBJ2-1 | TRBD2 | TRBV15
CASSRGWTEAFF | TGTGCCAGCAGCAGGGGATGGACTGAAGCTTTCTTT | - | TRBJ1-1 | - | TRBV7-2
CASSLVGTVNYGYTF | TGTGCCAGCAGCTTAGTTGGGACAGTCAACTATGGCTACACCTTC | - | TRBJ1-2 | TRBD1 | TRBV7-9
CASSSPGTTGNEQFF | TGTGCCAGCAGTTCCCCCGGGACAACTGGGAATGAGCAGTTCTTC | - | TRBJ2-1 | - | TRBV28
CASSVDPSSNQPQHF | TGTGCCAGCAGCGTAGATCCCAGTAGCAATCAGCCCCAGCATTTT | - | TRBJ1-5 | - | TRBV9
CASSTQLNRAPNTEAFF | TGTGCCAGCAGCACTCAATTAAACAGGGCACCGAACACTGAAGCTTTCTTT | - | TRBJ1-1 | - | TRBV5-6
CASSRGLAIHNEQFF | TGTGCCAGCAGCCGCGGACTAGCTATCCACAATGAGCAGTTCTTC | - | TRBJ2-1 | TRBD2 | TRBV3-1/TRBV3-2
CASSPTGGTEAFF | TGTGCCAGCAGCCCGACAGGGGGGACTGAAGCTTTCTTT | - | TRBJ1-1 | TRBD1 | TRBV7-2
CSASMSRAIGYTF | TGCAGTGCTAGTATGTCCAGGGCGATCGGCTACACCTTC | - | TRBJ1-2 | - | TRBV20-1
CASRVQRGPTYNEQFF | TGTGCCAGCAGGGTCCAGCGGGGGCCAACATACAATGAGCAGTTCTTC | - | TRBJ2-1 | TRBD2 | TRBV27
CASSFDSSDSPLHF | TGTGCCAGCAGTTTTGACAGCTCTGATTCACCCCTCCACTTT | - | TRBJ1-6 | - | TRBV27
CASSQGPGLAAEETQYF | TGCGCCAGCAGCCAAGGCCCGGGACTAGCGGCTGAAGAGACCCAGTACTTC | few | TRBJ2-5 | TRBD2 | TRBV4-1
CASRLPRTPYGHNEKLFF | TGTGCAAGTCGCTTACCCAGGACACCCTATGGGCATAATGAAAAACTGTTTTTT | - | TRBJ1-4 | - | TRBV12-2
CASSPFGGNYGYTF | TGTGCCAGCTCACCGTTCGGGGGGAACTATGGCTACACCTTC | once | TRBJ1-2 | - | TRBV18
CASSELSYEQYF | TGTGCCAGCAGTGAACTCAGCTACGAGCAGTACTTC | - | TRBJ2-7 | - | TRBV6-1
CASSLSGQGNYGYTF | TGCGCCAGCAGCCTTTCAGGACAGGGTAACTATGGCTACACCTTC | - | TRBJ1-2 | TRBD1 | TRBV4-1
CASSYDRKNTEAFF | TGTGCCAGCAGTTATGACAGGAAGAACACTGAAGCTTTCTTT | few | TRBJ1-1 | - | TRBV6-5
CASSEDQGFPYEQYF | TGCGCCAGCAGTGAAGATCAGGGTTTCCCCTACGAGCAGTACTTC | - | TRBJ2-7 | - | TRBV23-1
CASSSDPRVTVYGYTF | TGTGCCAGCAGCTCAGACCCCAGGGTAACGGTCTACGGCTACACCTTC | - | TRBJ1-2 | - | TRBV7-2
CASSQDTRELTFF | TGTGCCAGCAGCCAAGATACCCGGGAGCTCACTTTCTTT | - | TRBJ1-1 | - | TRBV4-2
CASSPGLESSYNEQFF | TGTGCCAGCAGCCCGGGACTTGAGTCCTCCTACAATGAGCAGTTCTTC | - | TRBJ2-1 | - | TRBV5-5
CASSPARSYGYTF | TGTGCCAGCAGTCCTGCCAGGTCCTATGGCTACACCTTC | many | TRBJ1-2 | - | TRBV27
CSVDEGGYGYTF | TGCAGCGTTGACGAGGGTGGCTATGGCTACACCTTC | - | TRBJ1-2 | - | TRBV29-1
CASSYSAGGNTGELFF | TGTGCCAGCAGTTACTCGGCGGGGGGGAACACCGGGGAGCTGTTTTTT | - | TRBJ2-2 | TRBD2 | TRBV6-6
CASSDSLSTDTQYF | TGTGCCAGCAGCGATAGCCTCAGCACAGATACGCAGTATTTT | - | TRBJ2-3 | - | TRBV7-2
CASSLHGTGGGPLHF | TGTGCCAGCAGCTTACATGGGACAGGGGGCGGACCCCTCCACTTT | few | TRBJ1-6 | TRBD1 | TRBV11-2
CASSLIEREAGEQYF | TGTGCCAGCAGCTTGATCGAGCGGGAGGCGGGCGAGCAGTACTTC | - | TRBJ2-7 | TRBD2 | TRBV5-4
CASRAVQPQHF | TGTGCCAGCAGGGCGGTTCAGCCCCAGCATTTT | few | TRBJ1-5 | - | TRBV6-5
CASSPRLAVQETQYF | TGTGCCAGCAGCCCGCGACTAGCCGTCCAAGAGACCCAGTACTTC | - | TRBJ2-5 | TRBD2 | TRBV3-1/TRBV3-2
CASSTSRLNTEAFF | TGTGCCAGTAGTACGTCCAGGTTGAACACTGAAGCTTTCTTT | - | TRBJ1-1 | - | TRBV19
CASSYSVGQGSTEAFF | TGTGCCAGCAGTTACTCGGTCGGACAGGGGAGCACTGAAGCTTTCTTT | - | TRBJ1-1 | TRBD1 | TRBV6-5
CASSYSAGAGSPLHF | TGTGCCAGCAGTTACTCTGCAGGGGCCGGCTCACCCCTCCACTTT | - | TRBJ1-6 | - | TRBV6-6
CASSQRGSGANVLTF | TGCGCCAGCAGCCAACGAGGGTCTGGGGCCAACGTCCTGACTTTC | - | TRBJ2-6 | - | TRBV4-3
CASSGEGAIQPQHF | TGTGCCAGCAGTGGCGAGGGGGCGATTCAGCCCCAGCATTTT | few | TRBJ1-5 | TRBD1 | TRBV2